Below, one T cell receptor beta chain is given with its context. CDR1 and CDR2 (germline): SGDLS, YYNGEE. The ends were cut back, 2 bases at V and 0 bases at J, with 6 bases in the middle. CDR3 length: 14 residues. This sample is part of a study of blood T cell repertoires in COVID-19. Study-wide context: The cDNA or gDNA used as material had been derived from T cells, B-cell-depleted T cells, or PBMCs.

TCRdb's copy holds only in-frame clones and misses some; the assay was immunoSEQ multiplex PCR. Of about 140,000 clones listed, 86% are singletons. Sequenced material: peripheral blood. This receptor was identified in a woman in her fifties or sixties with acute or convalescent COVID-19. The gene calls are TRBV9 and TRBJ1-5, with D perhaps matching TRBD1 (5 bases). CDR3 nucleotide sequence: TGTGCCAGCAGCGTCGGGGGTAGCAATCAGCCCCAGCATTTT. This translates into CASSVGGSNQPQHF.